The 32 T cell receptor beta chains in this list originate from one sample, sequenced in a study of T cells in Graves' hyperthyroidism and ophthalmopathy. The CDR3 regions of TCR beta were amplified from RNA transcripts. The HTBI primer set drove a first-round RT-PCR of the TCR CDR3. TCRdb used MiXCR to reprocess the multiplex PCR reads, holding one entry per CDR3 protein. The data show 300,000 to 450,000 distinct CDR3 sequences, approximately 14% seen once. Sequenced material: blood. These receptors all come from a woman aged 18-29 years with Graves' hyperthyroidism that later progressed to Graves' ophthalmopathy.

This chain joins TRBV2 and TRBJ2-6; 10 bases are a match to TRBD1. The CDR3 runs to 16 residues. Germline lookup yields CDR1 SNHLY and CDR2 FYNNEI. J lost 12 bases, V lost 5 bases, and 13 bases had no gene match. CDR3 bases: TGTGCCAGCAGTTCCGGGACAGGGGCCCACCGAGCCGTCCTGACTTTC. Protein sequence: CASSSGTGAHRAVLTF.

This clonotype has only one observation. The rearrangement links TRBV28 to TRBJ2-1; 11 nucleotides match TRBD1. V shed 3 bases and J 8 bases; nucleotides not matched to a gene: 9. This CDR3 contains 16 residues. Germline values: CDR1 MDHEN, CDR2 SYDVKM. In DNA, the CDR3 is TGTGCCAGCAGTTTCATCCGGACAGGGGGCGGGGATGAGCAGTTCTTC. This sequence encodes CASSFIRTGGGDEQFF. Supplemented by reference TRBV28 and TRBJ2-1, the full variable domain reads DVKVTQSSRYLVKRTGEKVFLECVQDMDHENMFWYRQDPGLGLRLIYFSYDVKMKEKGDIPEGYSVSREKKERFSLILESASTNQTSMYLCASSFIRTGGGDEQFFGPGTRLTVL.

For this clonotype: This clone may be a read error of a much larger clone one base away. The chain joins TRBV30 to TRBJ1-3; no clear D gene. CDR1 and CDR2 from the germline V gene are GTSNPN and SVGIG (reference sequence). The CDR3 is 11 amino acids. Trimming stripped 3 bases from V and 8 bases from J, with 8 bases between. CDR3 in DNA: TGTGCCTGGAGCCCAGGACACACCATATATTTT. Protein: CAWSPGHTIYF.

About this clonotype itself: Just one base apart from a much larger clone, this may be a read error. The CDR3 sequence is CSVEDAEYERYF. CDR3 nucleotide sequence: TGCAGCGTTGAAGATGCCGAGTACGAGCGGTACTTC. The V call is TRBV29-1, the J call TRBJ2-7, with unresolved D. This CDR3 spans 12 amino acids. Germline CDR1 and CDR2: SQVTM and ANQGSEA.

CDR3 amino acids: CATSRDARGRDGYTF. The CDR3 DNA follows: TGTGCCACCAGCAGAGATGCCAGGGGGCGGGATGGCTACACCTTC. The chain combines TRBV15 with TRBJ1-2; 8 bases map to TRBD1. Trimming at V came to 0 bases and at J to 6 bases, leaving 6 bases not matched to a gene. CDR1 LNHNV and CDR2 YYDKDF come from the germline V gene (reference sequence). This CDR3 spans 15 amino acids.

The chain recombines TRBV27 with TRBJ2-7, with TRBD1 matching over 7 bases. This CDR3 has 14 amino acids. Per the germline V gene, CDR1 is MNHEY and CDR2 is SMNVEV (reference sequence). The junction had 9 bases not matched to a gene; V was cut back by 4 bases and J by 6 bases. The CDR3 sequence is CASSSPARGFEQYF. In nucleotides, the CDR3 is TGTGCCAGCAGTTCCCCGGCCAGGGGGTTCGAGCAGTACTTC.

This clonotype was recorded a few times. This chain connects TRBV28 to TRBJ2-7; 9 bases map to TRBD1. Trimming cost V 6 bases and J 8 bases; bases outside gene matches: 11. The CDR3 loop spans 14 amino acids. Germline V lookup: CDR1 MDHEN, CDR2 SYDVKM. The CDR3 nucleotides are TGTGCCAGCAGCTCTCCCGGGACAGGGAATAAGCAGTACTTC. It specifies CASSSPGTGNKQYF.

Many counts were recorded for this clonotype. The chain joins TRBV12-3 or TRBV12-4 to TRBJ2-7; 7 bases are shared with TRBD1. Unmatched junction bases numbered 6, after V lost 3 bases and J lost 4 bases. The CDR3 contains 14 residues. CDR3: CASSLTLGQYEQYF. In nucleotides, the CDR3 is TGTGCCAGCAGTTTGACCCTGGGACAGTACGAGCAGTACTTC.

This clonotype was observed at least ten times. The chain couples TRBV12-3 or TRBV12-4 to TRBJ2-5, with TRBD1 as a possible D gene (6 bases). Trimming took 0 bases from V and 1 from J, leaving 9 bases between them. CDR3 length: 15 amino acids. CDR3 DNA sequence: TGTGCCAGCAGTTTAGCGACAGGCTTCCAAGAGACCCAGTACTTC. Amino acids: CASSLATGFQETQYF.

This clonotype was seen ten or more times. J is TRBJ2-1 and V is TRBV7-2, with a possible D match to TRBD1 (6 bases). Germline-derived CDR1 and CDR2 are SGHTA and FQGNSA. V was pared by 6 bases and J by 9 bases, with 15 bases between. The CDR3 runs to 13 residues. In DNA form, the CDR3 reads TGTGCCAGCAGACGGGACCAGGGGAGTGAGCAGTTCTTC. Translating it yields CASRRDQGSEQFF.

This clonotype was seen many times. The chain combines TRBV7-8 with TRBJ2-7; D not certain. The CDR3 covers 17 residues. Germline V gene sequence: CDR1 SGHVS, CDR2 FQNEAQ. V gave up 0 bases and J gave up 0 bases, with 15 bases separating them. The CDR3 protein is CASSLASTSQSSYEQYF. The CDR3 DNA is TGTGCCAGCAGCTTAGCGTCGACTTCCCAGAGCTCCTACGAGCAGTACTTC.

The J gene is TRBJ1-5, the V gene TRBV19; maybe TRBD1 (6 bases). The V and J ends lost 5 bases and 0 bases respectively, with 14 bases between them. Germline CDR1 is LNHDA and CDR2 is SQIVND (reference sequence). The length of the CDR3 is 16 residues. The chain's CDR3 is CASSPPPRGSNQPQHF. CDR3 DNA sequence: TGTGCCAGTAGTCCCCCCCCCAGGGGTAGCAATCAGCCCCAGCATTTT.

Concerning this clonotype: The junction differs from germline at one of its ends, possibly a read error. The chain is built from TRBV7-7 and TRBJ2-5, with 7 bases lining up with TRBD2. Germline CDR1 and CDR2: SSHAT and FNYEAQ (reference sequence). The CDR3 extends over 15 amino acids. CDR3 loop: CASSFMSAGVETQYF. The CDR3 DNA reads TGTGCTAGCAGCTTTATGTCGGCGGGAGTAGAGACCCAGTACTTC.

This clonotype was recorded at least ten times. DNA for the CDR3: TGTGCCAGCAGTTCCGGACAGGAGCACCAAGAGACCCAGTACTTC. It encodes CASSSGQEHQETQYF. The rearrangement joins TRBV28 to TRBJ2-5; 7 bases fit TRBD1. The V segment lost 4 bases and the J segment 0 bases; nucleotides outside the gene matches: 5. The germline V gene encodes CDR1 MDHEN and CDR2 SYDVKM. This CDR3 spans 15 amino acids. The variable domain in full, with the rest retrieved from reference TRBV28 and TRBJ2-5, is DVKVTQSSRYLVKRTGEKVFLECVQDMDHENMFWYRQDPGLGLRLIYFSYDVKMKEKGDIPEGYSVSREKKERFSLILESASTNQTSMYLCASSSGQEHQETQYFGPGTRLLVL.

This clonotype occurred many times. The CDR3 region is CSARKGDSPLHF. The DNA of the CDR3 is TGCAGTGCTAGAAAGGGGGATTCACCCCTCCACTTT. The gene calls are TRBV20-1 and TRBJ1-6; D may be TRBD1 (6 bases). V gave up 2 bases and J gave up 8 bases, with 7 bases separating them. The CDR3 covers 12 residues. From germline, CDR1 is DFQATT and CDR2 SNEGSKA (reference sequence).

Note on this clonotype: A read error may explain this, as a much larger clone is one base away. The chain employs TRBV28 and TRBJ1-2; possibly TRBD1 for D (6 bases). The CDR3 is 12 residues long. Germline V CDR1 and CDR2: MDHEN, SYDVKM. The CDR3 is CASSFRGGGYSF. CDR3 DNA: TGTGCCAGCAGTTTCCGAGGGGGTGGCTACAGCTTC.

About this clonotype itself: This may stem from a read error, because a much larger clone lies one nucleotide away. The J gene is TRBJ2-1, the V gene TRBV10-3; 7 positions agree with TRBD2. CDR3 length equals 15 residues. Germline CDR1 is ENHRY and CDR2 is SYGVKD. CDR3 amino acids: CAIRERESSYNEQLF. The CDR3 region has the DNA TGTGCCATCAGAGAGCGGGAAAGCTCCTACAATGAGCAGCTCTTC.

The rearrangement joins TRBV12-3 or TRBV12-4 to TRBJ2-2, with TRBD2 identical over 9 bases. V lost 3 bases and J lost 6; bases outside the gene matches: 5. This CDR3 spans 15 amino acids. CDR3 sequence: CASSFLAGGPGELFF. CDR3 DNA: TGTGCCAGCAGTTTCCTGGCGGGAGGGCCCGGGGAGCTGTTTTTT.

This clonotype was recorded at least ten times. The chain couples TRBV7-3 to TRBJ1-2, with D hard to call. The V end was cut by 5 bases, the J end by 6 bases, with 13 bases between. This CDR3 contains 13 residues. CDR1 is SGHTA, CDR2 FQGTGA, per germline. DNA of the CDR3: TGTGCCAGCAGCCTAGACGGGATGCATGGCTACACCTTC. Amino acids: CASSLDGMHGYTF. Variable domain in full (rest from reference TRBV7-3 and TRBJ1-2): GAGVSQTPSNKVTEKGKYVELRCDPISGHTALYWYRQSLGQGPEFLIYFQGTGAADDSGLPNDRFFAVRPEGSVSTLKIQRTERGDSAVYLCASSLDGMHGYTFGSGTRLTVV.

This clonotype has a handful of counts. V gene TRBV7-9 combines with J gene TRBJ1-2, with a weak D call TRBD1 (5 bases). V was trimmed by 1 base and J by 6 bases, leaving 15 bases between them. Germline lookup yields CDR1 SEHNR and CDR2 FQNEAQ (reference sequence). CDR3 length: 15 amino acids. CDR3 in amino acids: CASSLDRIGRDGYTF. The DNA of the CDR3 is TGTGCCAGCAGCTTAGACAGGATAGGTAGGGATGGCTACACCTTC.

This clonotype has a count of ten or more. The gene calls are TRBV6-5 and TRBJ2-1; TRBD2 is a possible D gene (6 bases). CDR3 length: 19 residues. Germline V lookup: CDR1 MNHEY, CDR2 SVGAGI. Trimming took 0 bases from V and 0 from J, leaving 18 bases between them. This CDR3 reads CASSYSLWAPGSSYNEQFF. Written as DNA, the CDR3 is TGTGCCAGCAGTTACTCTCTGTGGGCCCCCGGGAGCTCCTACAATGAGCAGTTCTTC.

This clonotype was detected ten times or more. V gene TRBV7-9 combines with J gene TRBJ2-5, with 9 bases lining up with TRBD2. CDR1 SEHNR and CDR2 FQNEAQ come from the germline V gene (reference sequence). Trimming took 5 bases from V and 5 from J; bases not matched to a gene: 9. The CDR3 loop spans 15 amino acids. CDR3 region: CASSMTSGWRETQYF. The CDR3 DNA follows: TGTGCCAGCAGCATGACTAGCGGATGGAGGGAGACCCAGTACTTC.

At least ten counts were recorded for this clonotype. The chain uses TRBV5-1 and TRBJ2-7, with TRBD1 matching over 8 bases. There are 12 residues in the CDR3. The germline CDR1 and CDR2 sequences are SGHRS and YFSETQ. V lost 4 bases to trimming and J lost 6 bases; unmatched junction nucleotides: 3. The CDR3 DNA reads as TGCGCCAGCAGCCGTGGACAGGGCGAGCAGTACTTC. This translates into CASSRGQGEQYF. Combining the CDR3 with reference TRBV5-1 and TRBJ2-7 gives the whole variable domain KAGVTQTPRYLIKTRGQQVTLSCSPISGHRSVSWYQQTPGQGLQFLFEYFSETQRNKGNFPGRFSGRQFSNSRSEMNVSTLELGDSALYLCASSRGQGEQYFGPGTRLTVT.

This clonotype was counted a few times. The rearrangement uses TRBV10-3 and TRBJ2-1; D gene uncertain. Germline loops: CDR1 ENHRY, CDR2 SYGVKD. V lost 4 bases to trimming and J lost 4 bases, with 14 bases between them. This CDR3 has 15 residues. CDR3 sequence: CAISVAEDWYNEQFF. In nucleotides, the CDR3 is TGTGCCATCAGTGTCGCCGAAGACTGGTACAATGAGCAGTTCTTC.

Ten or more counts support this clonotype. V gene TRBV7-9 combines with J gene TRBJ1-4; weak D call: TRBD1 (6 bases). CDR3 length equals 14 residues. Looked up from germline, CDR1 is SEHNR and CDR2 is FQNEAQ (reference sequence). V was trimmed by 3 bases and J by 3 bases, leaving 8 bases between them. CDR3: CASSLGGANEKLFF. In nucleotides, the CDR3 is TGTGCCAGCAGCTTGGGGGGCGCTAATGAAAAACTGTTTTTT.

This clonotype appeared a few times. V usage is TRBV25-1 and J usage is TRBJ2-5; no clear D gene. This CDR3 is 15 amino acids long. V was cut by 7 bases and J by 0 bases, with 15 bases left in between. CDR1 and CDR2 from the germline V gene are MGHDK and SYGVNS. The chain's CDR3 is CASMGRLFNQETQYF. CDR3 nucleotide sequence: TGTGCCAGCATGGGCCGACTGTTTAACCAAGAGACCCAGTACTTC. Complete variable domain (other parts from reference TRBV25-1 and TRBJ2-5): EADIYQTPRYLVIGTGKKITLECSQTMGHDKMYWYQQDPGMELHLIHYSYGVNSTEKGDLSSESTVSRIRTEHFPLTLESARPSHTSQYLCASMGRLFNQETQYFGPGTRLLVL.

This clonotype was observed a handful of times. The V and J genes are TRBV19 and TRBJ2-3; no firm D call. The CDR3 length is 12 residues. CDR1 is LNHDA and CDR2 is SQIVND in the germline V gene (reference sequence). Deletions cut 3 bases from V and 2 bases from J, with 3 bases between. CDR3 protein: CASSMTTDTQYF. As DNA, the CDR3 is TGTGCCAGTAGTATGACCACAGATACGCAGTATTTT.

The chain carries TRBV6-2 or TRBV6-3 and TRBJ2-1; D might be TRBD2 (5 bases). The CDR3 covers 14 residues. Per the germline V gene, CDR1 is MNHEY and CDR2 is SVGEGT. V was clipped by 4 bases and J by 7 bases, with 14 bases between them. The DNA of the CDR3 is TGTGCCAGCAGTTGGACCCAGCGAGGGAATGAGCAGTTCTTC. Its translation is CASSWTQRGNEQFF.

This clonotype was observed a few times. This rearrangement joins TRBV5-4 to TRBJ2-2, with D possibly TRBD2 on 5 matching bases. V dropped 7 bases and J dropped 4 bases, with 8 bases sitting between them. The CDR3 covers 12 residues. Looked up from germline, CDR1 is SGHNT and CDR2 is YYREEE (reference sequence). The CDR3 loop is CASGGGTGELFF. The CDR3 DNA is TGTGCCAGCGGAGGAGGCACCGGGGAGCTGTTTTTT.

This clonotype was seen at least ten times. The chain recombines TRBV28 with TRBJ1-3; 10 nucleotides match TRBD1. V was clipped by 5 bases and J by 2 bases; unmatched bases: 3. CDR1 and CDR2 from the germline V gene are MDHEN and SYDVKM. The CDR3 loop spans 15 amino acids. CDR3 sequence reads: CASSQTGGPGNTIYF. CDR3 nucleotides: TGTGCCAGCAGTCAGACAGGGGGCCCTGGAAACACCATATATTTT.

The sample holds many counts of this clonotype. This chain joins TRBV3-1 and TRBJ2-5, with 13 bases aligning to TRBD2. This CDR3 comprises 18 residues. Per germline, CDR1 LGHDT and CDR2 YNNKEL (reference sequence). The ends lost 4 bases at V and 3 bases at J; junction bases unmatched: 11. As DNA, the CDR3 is TGTGCCAGCAGCCGTATGAGACTAGCGGGAGGACCTGAAGAGACCCAGTACTTC. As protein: CASSRMRLAGGPEETQYF.

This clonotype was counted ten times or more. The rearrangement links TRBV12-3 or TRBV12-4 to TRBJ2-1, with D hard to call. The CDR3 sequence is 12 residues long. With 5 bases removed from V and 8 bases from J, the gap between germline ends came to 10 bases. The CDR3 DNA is TGTGCCAGCAGTAACTTAATCCATGAGCAGTTCTTC. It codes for CASSNLIHEQFF.